This is a list of T cell receptor beta chains from one sample in a study of T-cell reconstitution after alpha-beta-depleted transplantation in children. TCRdb processed the PCR reads anew with MiXCR; each CDR3 protein has one entry. Of about 640,000 distinct CDR3 sequences listed, approximately 16% are singletons. The sequencing here drew on PBMCs from the stem cell graft donor, taken from the stem cell graft. The receptors originated from a human donor who donated a stem cell graft to a child with acute myeloid leukemia. Both conserved end residues are part of each CDR3. Fields, in order: clone size, D gene, CDR3 length, J gene, V gene, CDR3 DNA, CDR3 protein. D genes are given only for firm matches. Only some rows state a clone size, as once, few, many or a class for expanded clones.

clone_size: few
d_call: -
cdr3_length: 14
j_call: TRBJ2-5
v_call: TRBV30
cdr3_nt: TGTGCCTGGAGTGTCCAAGACGGGGCAGAGACCCAGTACTTC
cdr3_aa: CAWSVQDGAETQYF

clone_size: few
d_call: -
cdr3_length: 16
j_call: TRBJ2-6
v_call: TRBV5-1
cdr3_nt: TGCGCCAGCAGCTTGGAAGGGGGATCTGGGGCCAACGTCCTGACTTTC
cdr3_aa: CASSLEGGSGANVLTF

clone_size: many
d_call: -
cdr3_length: 13
j_call: TRBJ1-2
v_call: TRBV5-1
cdr3_nt: TGCGCCAGCAGCTCGACAGAGAACTATGGCTACACCTTC
cdr3_aa: CASSSTENYGYTF

clone_size: many
d_call: -
cdr3_length: 13
j_call: TRBJ2-7
v_call: TRBV20-1
cdr3_nt: TGCAGTGCTAGAGACAGGGGCACCTACGAGCAGTACTTC
cdr3_aa: CSARDRGTYEQYF

clone_size: -
d_call: -
cdr3_length: 16
j_call: TRBJ1-3
v_call: TRBV7-2
cdr3_nt: TGTGCCAGCAGCGGGACATCAAGCCGCTCTGGAAACACCATATATTTT
cdr3_aa: CASSGTSSRSGNTIYF

clone_size: -
d_call: -
cdr3_length: 14
j_call: TRBJ2-1
v_call: TRBV11-1
cdr3_nt: TGTGCCAGCAGCCCTCCCGCTACCTACAATGAGCAGTTCTTC
cdr3_aa: CASSPPATYNEQFF

clone_size: few
d_call: -
cdr3_length: 14
j_call: TRBJ2-2
v_call: TRBV7-9
cdr3_nt: TGTGCCAGCAGCTTAGCGCTCGTCGACGGGGAGCTGTTTTTT
cdr3_aa: CASSLALVDGELFF

clone_size: -
d_call: -
cdr3_length: 14
j_call: TRBJ1-1
v_call: TRBV7-9
cdr3_nt: TGTGCCAGCAGCCCCGACAGGATGAACACTGAAGCTTTCTTT
cdr3_aa: CASSPDRMNTEAFF

clone_size: -
d_call: TRBD1
cdr3_length: 14
j_call: TRBJ1-5
v_call: TRBV6-2/TRBV6-3
cdr3_nt: TGTGCCAGCGGACGGACAGGGGGCGATCAGCCCCAGCATTTT
cdr3_aa: CASGRTGGDQPQHF

clone_size: -
d_call: TRBD1
cdr3_length: 17
j_call: TRBJ2-3
v_call: TRBV6-5
cdr3_nt: TGTGCCAGCAGTTTTAACCCCGGGACAGGTTCCACAGATACGCAGTATTTT
cdr3_aa: CASSFNPGTGSTDTQYF

clone_size: few
d_call: -
cdr3_length: 15
j_call: TRBJ2-3
v_call: TRBV11-2
cdr3_nt: TGTGCCAGCAGCTTAAAGGGCATGAACGCAGATACGCAGTATTTT
cdr3_aa: CASSLKGMNADTQYF

clone_size: once
d_call: -
cdr3_length: 17
j_call: TRBJ1-4
v_call: TRBV10-1
cdr3_nt: TGCGCCAGCAGTGGGGGGGACTATCGGACAACTAATGAAAAACTGTTTTTT
cdr3_aa: CASSGGDYRTTNEKLFF

clone_size: many
d_call: TRBD2
cdr3_length: 14
j_call: TRBJ2-3
v_call: TRBV20-1
cdr3_nt: TGCAGTGCGACCACTAGCGGGGACCCAGATACGCAGTATTTT
cdr3_aa: CSATTSGDPDTQYF

clone_size: -
d_call: TRBD1
cdr3_length: 14
j_call: TRBJ2-5
v_call: TRBV12-3/TRBV12-4
cdr3_nt: TGTGCCAGCAGCCTTCTACAGGGGTCGGAGACCCAGTACTTC
cdr3_aa: CASSLLQGSETQYF

clone_size: many
d_call: TRBD1
cdr3_length: 17
j_call: TRBJ1-1
v_call: TRBV5-1
cdr3_nt: TGCGCCAGCAGCAGTTCGACAGGGGGCCTAATGAACACTGAAGCTTTCTTT
cdr3_aa: CASSSSTGGLMNTEAFF

clone_size: -
d_call: -
cdr3_length: 13
j_call: TRBJ2-3
v_call: TRBV6-1
cdr3_nt: TGTGCCAGCAGTGAAGTCCGGGGAGATACGCAGTATTTT
cdr3_aa: CASSEVRGDTQYF

clone_size: few
d_call: -
cdr3_length: 13
j_call: TRBJ2-1
v_call: TRBV7-8
cdr3_nt: TGTGCCAGCAGCCCCGGCCTACAGAATGAGCAGTTCTTC
cdr3_aa: CASSPGLQNEQFF

clone_size: -
d_call: -
cdr3_length: 15
j_call: TRBJ2-2
v_call: TRBV11-2
cdr3_nt: TGTGCCAGCAGCTTAGTTCCAGGGGTGGCCGGGGAGCTGTTTTTT
cdr3_aa: CASSLVPGVAGELFF

clone_size: few
d_call: -
cdr3_length: 13
j_call: TRBJ2-4
v_call: TRBV7-2
cdr3_nt: TGTGCCAGCAGCCCCTCCACCCGAAACATTCAGTACTTC
cdr3_aa: CASSPSTRNIQYF

clone_size: few
d_call: TRBD1
cdr3_length: 18
j_call: TRBJ1-5
v_call: TRBV6-5
cdr3_nt: TGTGCCAGCAGTTACTCCGGACAGGGGGCTGTAGGCAATCAGCCCCAGCATTTT
cdr3_aa: CASSYSGQGAVGNQPQHF

clone_size: -
d_call: -
cdr3_length: 13
j_call: TRBJ2-1
v_call: TRBV11-3
cdr3_nt: TGTGCCAGCAGCTTCCAGGGGCCGGGTGAGCAGTTCTTC
cdr3_aa: CASSFQGPGEQFF

clone_size: many
d_call: -
cdr3_length: 16
j_call: TRBJ1-4
v_call: TRBV28
cdr3_nt: TGTGCCAGCAGAAAGGGCATAGGTACGACTAATGAAAAACTGTTTTTT
cdr3_aa: CASRKGIGTTNEKLFF

clone_size: -
d_call: -
cdr3_length: 12
j_call: TRBJ1-1
v_call: TRBV7-2
cdr3_nt: TGTGCCATCACAGGGCCCAGCACTGAAGCTTTCTTT
cdr3_aa: CAITGPSTEAFF

clone_size: -
d_call: -
cdr3_length: 15
j_call: TRBJ1-1
v_call: TRBV7-9
cdr3_nt: TGTGCCAGCATTACCCTTCTTGCCTTGGACACTGAAGCTTTCTTT
cdr3_aa: CASITLLALDTEAFF

clone_size: many
d_call: -
cdr3_length: 11
j_call: TRBJ2-5
v_call: TRBV12-3/TRBV12-4
cdr3_nt: TGTGCCAGCAGGCTCCAAGAGACCCAGTACTTC
cdr3_aa: CASRLQETQYF

clone_size: many
d_call: -
cdr3_length: 13
j_call: TRBJ1-5
v_call: TRBV20-1
cdr3_nt: TGCAGTGCTAGAAAGGGGATCCATCAGCCCCAGCATTTT
cdr3_aa: CSARKGIHQPQHF

clone_size: once
d_call: -
cdr3_length: 16
j_call: TRBJ1-4
v_call: TRBV4-3
cdr3_nt: TGCGCCAGCAGCCGTGCCGACACTACAACTAATGAAAAACTGTTTTTT
cdr3_aa: CASSRADTTTNEKLFF

clone_size: many
d_call: -
cdr3_length: 14
j_call: TRBJ1-5
v_call: TRBV7-2
cdr3_nt: TGTGCCAGCAGCTTAGAAGGGATTATCAGCCCCCAGCATTTT
cdr3_aa: CASSLEGIISPQHF

clone_size: -
d_call: -
cdr3_length: 14
j_call: TRBJ1-5
v_call: TRBV24-1
cdr3_nt: TGTGCCACCAGTGAGATAGGGACAAGTCAGCCCCAGCATTTT
cdr3_aa: CATSEIGTSQPQHF